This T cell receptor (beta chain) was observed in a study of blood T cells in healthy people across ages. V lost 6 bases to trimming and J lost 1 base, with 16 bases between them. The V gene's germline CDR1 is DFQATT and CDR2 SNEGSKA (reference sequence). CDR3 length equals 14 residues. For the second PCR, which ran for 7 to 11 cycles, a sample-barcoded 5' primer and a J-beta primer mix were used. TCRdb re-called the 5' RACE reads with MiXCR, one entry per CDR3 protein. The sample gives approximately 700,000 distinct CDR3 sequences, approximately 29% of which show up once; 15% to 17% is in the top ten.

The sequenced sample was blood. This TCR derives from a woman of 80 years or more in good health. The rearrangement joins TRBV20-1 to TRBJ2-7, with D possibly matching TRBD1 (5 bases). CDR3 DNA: TGCAGTGCGTACAATGCAGGGAAATCCTACGAGCAGTACTTC. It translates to CSAYNAGKSYEQYF.